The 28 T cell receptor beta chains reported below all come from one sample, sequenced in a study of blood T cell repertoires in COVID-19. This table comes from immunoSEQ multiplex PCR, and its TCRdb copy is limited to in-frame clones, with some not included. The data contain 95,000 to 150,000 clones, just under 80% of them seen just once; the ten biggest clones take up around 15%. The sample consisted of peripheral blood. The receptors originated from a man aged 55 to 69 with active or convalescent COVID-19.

As DNA, the CDR3 is TGTGCCACCAGAGACAGGGAATCGGCAAACACCGGGGAGCTGTTTTTT. Its protein is CATRDRESANTGELFF. V is TRBV24-1 and J is TRBJ2-2; TRBD1 matches 7 bases. Per the germline V gene, CDR1 is KGHDR and CDR2 is SFDVKD. CDR3 length: 16 residues. V shed 7 bases, J shed 2 bases, and the junction held 9 bases outside the gene matches.

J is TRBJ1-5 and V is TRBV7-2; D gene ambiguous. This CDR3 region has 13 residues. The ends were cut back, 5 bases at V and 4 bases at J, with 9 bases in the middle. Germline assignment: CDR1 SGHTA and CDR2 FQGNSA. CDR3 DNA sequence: TGTGCCAGCAGCCAAGCAAGTAATCAGCCCCAGCATTTT. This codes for CASSQASNQPQHF.

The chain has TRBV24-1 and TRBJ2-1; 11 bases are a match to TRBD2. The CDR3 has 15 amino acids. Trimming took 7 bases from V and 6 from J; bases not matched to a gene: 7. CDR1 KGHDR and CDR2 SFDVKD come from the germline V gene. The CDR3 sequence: CATSPLAGEVNEQFF. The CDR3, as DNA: TGTGCCACCAGCCCACTAGCGGGAGAAGTCAATGAGCAGTTCTTC.

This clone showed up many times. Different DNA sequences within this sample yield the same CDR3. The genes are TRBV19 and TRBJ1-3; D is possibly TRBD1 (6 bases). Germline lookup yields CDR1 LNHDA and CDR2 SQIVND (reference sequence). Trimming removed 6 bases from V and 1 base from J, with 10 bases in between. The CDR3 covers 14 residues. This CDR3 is CASSHRDSGNTIYF. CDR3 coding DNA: TGTGCCAGTAGCCACAGGGATTCTGGAAACACCATATATTTT. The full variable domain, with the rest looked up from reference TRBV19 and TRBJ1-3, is DGGITQSPKYLFRKEGQNVTLSCEQNLNHDAMYWYRQDPGQGLRLIYYSQIVNDFQKGDIAEGYSVSREKKESFPLTVTSAQKNPTAFYLCASSHRDSGNTIYFGEGSWLTVV.

CDR3 DNA: TGTGCCTGGAGTCGCGGGACTGAGGGAACCGAGCAGTACTTC. Protein sequence: CAWSRGTEGTEQYF. The chain recombines TRBV30 with TRBJ2-7; weak D call: TRBD2 (6 bases). Germline values: CDR1 GTSNPN, CDR2 SVGIG (reference sequence). The CDR3 runs to 14 residues. Trimming removed 2 bases at V and 6 bases at J, with 17 bases between.

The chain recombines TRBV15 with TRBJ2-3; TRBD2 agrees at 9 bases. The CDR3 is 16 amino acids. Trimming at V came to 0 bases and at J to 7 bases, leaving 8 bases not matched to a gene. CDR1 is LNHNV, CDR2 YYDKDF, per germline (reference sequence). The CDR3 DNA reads TGTGCCACCAGCAGAGATTCCGGCGGGAGGGGGAATACGCAGTATTTT. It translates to CATSRDSGGRGNTQYF. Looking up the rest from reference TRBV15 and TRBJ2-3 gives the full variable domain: DAMVIQNPRYQVTQFGKPVTLSCSQTLNHNVMYWYQQKSSQAPKLLFHYYDKDFNNEADTPDNFQSRRPNTSFCFLDIRSPGLGDTAMYLCATSRDSGGRGNTQYFGPGTRLTVL.

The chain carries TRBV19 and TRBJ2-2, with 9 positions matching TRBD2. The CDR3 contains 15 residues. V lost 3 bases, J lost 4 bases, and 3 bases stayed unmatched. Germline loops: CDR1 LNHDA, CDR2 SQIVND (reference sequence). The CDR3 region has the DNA TGTGCCAGTAGTATGCTAGCGGGAAGCACCGGGGAGCTGTTTTTT. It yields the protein CASSMLAGSTGELFF.

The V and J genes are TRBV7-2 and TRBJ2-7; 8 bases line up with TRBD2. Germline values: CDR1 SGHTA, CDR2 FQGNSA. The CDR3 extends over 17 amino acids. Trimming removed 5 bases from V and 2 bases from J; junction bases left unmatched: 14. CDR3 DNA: TGTGCCAGCAGCGAAGCACCAGGGACTAGACCTACCTACGAGCAGTACTTC. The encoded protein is CASSEAPGTRPTYEQYF.

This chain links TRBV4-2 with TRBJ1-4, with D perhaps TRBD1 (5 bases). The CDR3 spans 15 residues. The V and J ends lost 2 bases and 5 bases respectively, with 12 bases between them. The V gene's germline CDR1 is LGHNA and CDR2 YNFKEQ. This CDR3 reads CASSQRGALNEKLFF. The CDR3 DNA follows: TGTGCCAGCAGCCAAAGGGGCGCATTGAATGAAAAACTGTTTTTT.

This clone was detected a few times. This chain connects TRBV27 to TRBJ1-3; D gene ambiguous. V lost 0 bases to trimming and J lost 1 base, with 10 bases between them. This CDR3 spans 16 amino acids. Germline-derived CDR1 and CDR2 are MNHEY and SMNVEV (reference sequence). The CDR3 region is CASSLSSPVSGNTIYF. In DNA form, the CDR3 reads TGTGCCAGCAGTTTATCGTCCCCGGTGTCTGGAAACACCATATATTTT.

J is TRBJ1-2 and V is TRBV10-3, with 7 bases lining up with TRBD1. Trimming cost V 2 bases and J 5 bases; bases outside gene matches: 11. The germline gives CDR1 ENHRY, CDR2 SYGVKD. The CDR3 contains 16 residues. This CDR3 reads CAISEADRTFSYGYTF. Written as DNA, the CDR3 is TGTGCCATCAGTGAGGCGGACAGGACTTTTAGTTATGGCTACACCTTC.

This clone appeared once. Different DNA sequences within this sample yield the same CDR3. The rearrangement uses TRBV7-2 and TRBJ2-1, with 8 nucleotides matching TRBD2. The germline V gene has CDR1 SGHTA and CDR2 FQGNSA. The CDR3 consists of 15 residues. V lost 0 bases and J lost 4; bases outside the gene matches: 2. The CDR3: CASSLALAGYNEQFF. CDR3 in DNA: TGTGCCAGCAGCTTAGCGTTAGCGGGATACAATGAGCAGTTCTTC.

The CDR3 sequence: CASSPQYGQGSNQPQHF. The CDR3 bases are TGTGCCAGCTCACCCCAATACGGACAGGGGAGCAATCAGCCCCAGCATTTT. The J gene is TRBJ1-5, the V gene TRBV18, with 9 bases aligning to TRBD1. J gave up 1 base and V 3 bases, and 7 bases lay outside the gene matches. This CDR3 comprises 17 residues. The germline V gene encodes CDR1 KGHSH and CDR2 LQKENI.

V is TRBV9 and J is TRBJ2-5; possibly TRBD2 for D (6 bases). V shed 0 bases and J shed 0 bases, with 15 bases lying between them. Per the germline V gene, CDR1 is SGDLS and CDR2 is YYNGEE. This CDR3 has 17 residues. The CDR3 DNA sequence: TGTGCCAGCAGCGTAGGGGATGGGCGGGGTTACCAAGAGACCCAGTACTTC. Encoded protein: CASSVGDGRGYQETQYF.

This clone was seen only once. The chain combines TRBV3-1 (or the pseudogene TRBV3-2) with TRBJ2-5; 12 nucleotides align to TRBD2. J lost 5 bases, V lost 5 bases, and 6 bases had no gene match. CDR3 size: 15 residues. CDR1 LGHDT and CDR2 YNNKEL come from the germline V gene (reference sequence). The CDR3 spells CASSIRTSGIETQYF. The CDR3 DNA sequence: TGTGCCAGCAGCATTCGGACTAGCGGGATTGAGACCCAGTACTTC.

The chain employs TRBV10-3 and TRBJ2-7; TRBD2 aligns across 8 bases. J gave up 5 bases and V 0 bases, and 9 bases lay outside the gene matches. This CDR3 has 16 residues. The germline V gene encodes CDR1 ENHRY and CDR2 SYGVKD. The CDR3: CAISESLSGSFNEQYF. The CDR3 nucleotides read TGTGCCATCAGTGAGTCCCTAAGCGGGAGTTTCAACGAGCAGTACTTC.

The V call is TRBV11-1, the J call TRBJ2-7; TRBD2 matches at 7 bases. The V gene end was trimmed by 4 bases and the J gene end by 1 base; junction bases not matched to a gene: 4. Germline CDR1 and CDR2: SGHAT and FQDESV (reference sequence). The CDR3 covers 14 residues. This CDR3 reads CASSSLGGSYEQYF. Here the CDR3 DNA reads TGTGCCAGCAGCTCCTTGGGGGGGTCCTACGAGCAGTACTTC.

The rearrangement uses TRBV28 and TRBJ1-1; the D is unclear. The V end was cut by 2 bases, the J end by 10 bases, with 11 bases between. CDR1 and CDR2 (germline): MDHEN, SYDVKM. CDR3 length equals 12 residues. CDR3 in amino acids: CASSLRSLGAFF. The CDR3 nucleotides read TGTGCCAGCAGTTTAAGAAGCCTCGGAGCTTTCTTT. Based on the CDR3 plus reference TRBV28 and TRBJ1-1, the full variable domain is DVKVTQSSRYLVKRTGEKVFLECVQDMDHENMFWYRQDPGLGLRLIYFSYDVKMKEKGDIPEGYSVSREKKERFSLILESASTNQTSMYLCASSLRSLGAFFGQGTRLTVV.

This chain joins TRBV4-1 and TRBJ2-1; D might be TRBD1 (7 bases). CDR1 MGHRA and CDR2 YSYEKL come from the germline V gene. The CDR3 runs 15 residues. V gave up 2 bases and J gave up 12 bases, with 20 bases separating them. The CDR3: CASSQLPAGTVRQFF. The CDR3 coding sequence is TGCGCCAGCAGCCAACTCCCCGCGGGGACAGTACGGCAGTTCTTC.

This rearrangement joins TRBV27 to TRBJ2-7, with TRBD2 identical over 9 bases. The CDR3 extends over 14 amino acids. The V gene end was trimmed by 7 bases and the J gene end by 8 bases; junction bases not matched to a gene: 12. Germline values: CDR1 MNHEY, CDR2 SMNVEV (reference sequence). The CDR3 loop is CASTSRGGLRQQYF. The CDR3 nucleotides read TGTGCCAGCACCTCGCGGGGGGGGCTAAGGCAGCAGTACTTC.

CDR3 DNA: TGCGCCAGCAGCTTGGAGCGGGGGAGCTCCTACAATGAGCAGTTCTTC. This encodes CASSLERGSSYNEQFF. This rearrangement joins TRBV5-1 to TRBJ2-1; 8 bases map to TRBD2. The CDR3 is made up of 16 amino acids. CDR1 is SGHRS, CDR2 YFSETQ, per germline. J lost 0 bases, V lost 0 bases, and 2 bases had no gene match.

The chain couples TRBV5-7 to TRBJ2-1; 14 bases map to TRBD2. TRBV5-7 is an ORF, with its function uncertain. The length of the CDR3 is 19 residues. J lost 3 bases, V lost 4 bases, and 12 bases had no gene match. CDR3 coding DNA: TGTGCCAGCAGCCTAGGACTAGCGGGGGGACTTATAGACTACAATGAGCAGTTCTTC. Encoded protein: CASSLGLAGGLIDYNEQFF.

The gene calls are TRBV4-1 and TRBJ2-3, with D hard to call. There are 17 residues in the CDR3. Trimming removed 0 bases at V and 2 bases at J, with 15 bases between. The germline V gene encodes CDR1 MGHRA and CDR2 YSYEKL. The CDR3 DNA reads TGCGCCAGCAGCCAAGATTATCGAACCCGGTTCACAGATACGCAGTATTTT. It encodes CASSQDYRTRFTDTQYF.

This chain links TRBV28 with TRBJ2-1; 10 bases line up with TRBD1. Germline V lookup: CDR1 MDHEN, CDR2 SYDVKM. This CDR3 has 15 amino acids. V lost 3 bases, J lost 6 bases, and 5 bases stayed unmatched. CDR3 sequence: CASSFPGQGINEQFF. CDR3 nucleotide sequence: TGTGCCAGCAGTTTCCCGGGACAGGGGATCAATGAGCAGTTCTTC.

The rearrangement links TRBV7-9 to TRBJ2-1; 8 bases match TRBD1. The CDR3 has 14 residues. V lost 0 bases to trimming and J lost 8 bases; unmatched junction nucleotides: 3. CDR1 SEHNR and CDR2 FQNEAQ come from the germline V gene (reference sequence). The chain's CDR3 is CASSLAQGADEQFF. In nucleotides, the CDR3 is TGTGCCAGCAGCTTAGCCCAGGGGGCGGATGAGCAGTTCTTC. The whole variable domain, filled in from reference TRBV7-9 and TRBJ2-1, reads DTGVSQNPRHKITKRGQNVTFRCDPISEHNRLYWYRQTLGQGPEFLTYFQNEAQLEKSRLLSDRFSAERPKGSFSTLEIQRTEQGDSAMYLCASSLAQGADEQFFGPGTRLTVL.

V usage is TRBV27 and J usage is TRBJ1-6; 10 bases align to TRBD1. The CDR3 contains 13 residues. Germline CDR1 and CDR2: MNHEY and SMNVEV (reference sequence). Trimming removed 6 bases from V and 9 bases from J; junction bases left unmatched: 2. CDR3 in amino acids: CASRGTGVSPLHF. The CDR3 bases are TGTGCCAGCAGGGGGACAGGGGTTTCACCCCTCCACTTT.

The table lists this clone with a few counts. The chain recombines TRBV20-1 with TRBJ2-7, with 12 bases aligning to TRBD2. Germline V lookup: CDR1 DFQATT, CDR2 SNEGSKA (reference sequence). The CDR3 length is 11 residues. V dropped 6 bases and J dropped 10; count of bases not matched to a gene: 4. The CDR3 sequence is CSAPTSGRQYF. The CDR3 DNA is TGCAGTGCCCCGACTAGCGGGAGACAGTACTTC.

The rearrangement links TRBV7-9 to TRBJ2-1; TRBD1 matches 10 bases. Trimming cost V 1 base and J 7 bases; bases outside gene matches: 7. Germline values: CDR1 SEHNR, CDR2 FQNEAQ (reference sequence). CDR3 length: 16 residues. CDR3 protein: CASSLGEGQGQNEQFF. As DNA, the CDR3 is TGTGCCAGCAGCTTAGGGGAGGGACAGGGGCAGAATGAGCAGTTCTTC.